The 13 T cell receptor beta chains presented below share a single source sample, sequenced in a study of T-cell memory formation after mild COVID-19. One entry per CDR3 protein, called by TCRdb with MiXCR from the 5' RACE reads. The sample lists roughly 350,000 distinct CDR3 sequences, roughly 20% occurring once. Sequencing was done on a sample of PBMCs or a T cell subset sorted from them (not recorded which). The receptor set was obtained from an adult woman who had mild COVID-19 (a few samples of this study predate the infection). Cell type and time point are not known.

Many counts were recorded for this clonotype. V is TRBV7-6 and J is TRBJ1-1, with unresolved D. The CDR3 length is 14 residues. V gave up 5 bases and J gave up 2 bases, with 12 bases separating them. Germline V gene lookup returns CDR1 SGHVS and CDR2 FNYEAQ. The CDR3 is CASSPSGRNTEAFF. The CDR3 nucleotides read TGTGCCAGCAGCCCCTCCGGGCGAAACACTGAAGCTTTCTTT.

The V and J genes are TRBV20-1 and TRBJ2-1; perhaps TRBD1 as D (6 bases). V was shortened by 6 bases and J by 5 bases, with 20 bases between the two germline ends. Germline assignment: CDR1 DFQATT and CDR2 SNEGSKA (reference sequence). The CDR3 extends over 15 amino acids. CDR3 DNA sequence: TGCAGTGCGGTTAGGACAGCTGTTACCCACAATGAGCAGTTCTTC. It translates to CSAVRTAVTHNEQFF.

A few counts support this clonotype. The gene calls are TRBV3-1 and TRBJ2-2; 9 bases agree with TRBD2. CDR1 LGHDT and CDR2 YNNKEL come from the germline V gene (reference sequence). The V segment lost 4 bases and the J segment 2 bases; nucleotides outside the gene matches: 8. The CDR3 has 17 residues. CDR3 protein: CASSLLAGVINTGELFF. The CDR3 DNA sequence: TGTGCCAGCAGCCTTTTAGCGGGGGTTATTAACACCGGGGAGCTGTTTTTT.

The V call is TRBV6-5, the J call TRBJ2-1; a weak D match, TRBD1 (6 bases). This CDR3 is 16 amino acids long. Germline V gene lookup returns CDR1 MNHEY and CDR2 SVGAGI. Trimming shortened V by 2 bases and J by 4 bases, and 15 bases separated the two germline ends. This chain's CDR3 is CASSYRYRARYNEQFF. DNA for the CDR3: TGTGCCAGCAGTTACCGGTACAGGGCGAGGTACAATGAGCAGTTCTTC.

The gene calls are TRBV4-1 and TRBJ2-3; 10 positions match TRBD2. CDR1 is MGHRA, CDR2 YSYEKL, per germline. Trimming took 4 bases from V and 3 from J; bases not matched to a gene: 4. The CDR3 consists of 15 residues. CDR3 DNA sequence: TGCGCCAGCAGCCGAGCTAGCGGGGGTACAGATACGCAGTATTTT. It encodes CASSRASGGTDTQYF.

V usage is TRBV6-5 and J usage is TRBJ1-2; D is possibly TRBD1 (5 bases). V was cut by 0 bases and J by 8 bases, with 13 bases left in between. CDR1 is MNHEY and CDR2 is SVGAGI in the germline V gene. This CDR3 region has 14 residues. CDR3 DNA: TGTGCCAGCAGTTACTCGGATGGGGCGTCGGGCTACACCTTC. Protein sequence: CASSYSDGASGYTF.

This clonotype was picked up a small number of times. This chain uses TRBV20-1 with TRBJ1-2; 7 bases agree with TRBD1. The germline V gene encodes CDR1 DFQATT and CDR2 SNEGSKA (reference sequence). The ends lost 4 bases at V and 7 bases at J; junction bases unmatched: 3. The CDR3 is 11 residues long. This CDR3 reads CSATQGRGYTF. The DNA for the CDR3 is TGCAGTGCTACACAGGGGCGTGGCTACACCTTC.

The rearrangement uses TRBV29-1 and TRBJ1-1; D perhaps matches TRBD1 (5 bases). The CDR3 has 12 amino acids. In germline, CDR1 is SQVTM, CDR2 ANQGSEA. The V gene lost 3 bases and the J gene lost 3 bases, with 8 bases spanning the gap. The CDR3 is CSVDGGYTEAFF. The CDR3 DNA sequence: TGCAGCGTTGACGGGGGGTACACTGAAGCTTTCTTT. The full variable domain, its missing parts supplied by reference TRBV29-1 and TRBJ1-1, is SAVISQKPSRDICQRGTSLTIQCQVDSQVTMMFWYRQQPGQSLTLIATANQGSEATYESGFVIDKFPISRPNLTFSTLTVSNMSPEDSSIYLCSVDGGYTEAFFGQGTRLTVV.

The genes are TRBV5-4 and TRBJ1-1; D may be TRBD1 (6 bases). The germline gives CDR1 SGHNT, CDR2 YYREEE (reference sequence). Trimming stripped 4 bases from V and 4 bases from J, with 14 bases between. CDR3 length: 14 amino acids. CDR3 DNA: TGTGCCAGCAGCCGCAACCAGGGGTTCACTGAAGCTTTCTTT. Translated: CASSRNQGFTEAFF.

CDR3: CATSGVRNEQFF. The CDR3 DNA is TGTGCCACCAGTGGCGTTAGGAATGAGCAGTTCTTC. The rearrangement links TRBV24-1 to TRBJ2-1, with unresolved D. V was trimmed by 5 bases and J by 7 bases, leaving 8 bases between them. The germline CDR1 and CDR2 sequences are KGHDR and SFDVKD. The CDR3 loop spans 12 amino acids.

V and J are TRBV19 and TRBJ1-2, with 7 nucleotides matching TRBD1. The CDR3 extends over 14 amino acids. Germline trimming cut 6 bases from V and 4 bases from J; bases unmatched to any gene: 8. Germline lookup yields CDR1 LNHDA and CDR2 SQIVND (reference sequence). The CDR3 here is CASSPIQGSYGYTF. The DNA for the CDR3 is TGTGCCAGTAGCCCTATACAGGGGAGCTATGGCTACACCTTC.

The chain recombines TRBV4-3 with TRBJ2-1, with 11 bases fitting TRBD2. V was pared by 0 bases and J by 4 bases, with 2 bases of the junction left unmatched. This CDR3 contains 16 residues. The germline V gene encodes CDR1 LGHNA and CDR2 YSLEER. The CDR3 nucleotides are TGCGCCAGCAGCCAAGATCGACTAGCGGGGTACAATGAGCAGTTCTTC. It yields the protein CASSQDRLAGYNEQFF.

V is TRBV6-5 and J is TRBJ2-6; TRBD1 might be the D (6 bases). Germline V CDR1 and CDR2: MNHEY, SVGAGI. This CDR3 is built from 18 residues. Trimming took 0 bases from V and 1 from J, leaving 13 bases between them. CDR3 nucleotides: TGTGCCAGCAGTTACTCGTACGGAAGGGGGTCTGGGGCCAACGTCCTGACTTTC. Its translation: CASSYSYGRGSGANVLTF.